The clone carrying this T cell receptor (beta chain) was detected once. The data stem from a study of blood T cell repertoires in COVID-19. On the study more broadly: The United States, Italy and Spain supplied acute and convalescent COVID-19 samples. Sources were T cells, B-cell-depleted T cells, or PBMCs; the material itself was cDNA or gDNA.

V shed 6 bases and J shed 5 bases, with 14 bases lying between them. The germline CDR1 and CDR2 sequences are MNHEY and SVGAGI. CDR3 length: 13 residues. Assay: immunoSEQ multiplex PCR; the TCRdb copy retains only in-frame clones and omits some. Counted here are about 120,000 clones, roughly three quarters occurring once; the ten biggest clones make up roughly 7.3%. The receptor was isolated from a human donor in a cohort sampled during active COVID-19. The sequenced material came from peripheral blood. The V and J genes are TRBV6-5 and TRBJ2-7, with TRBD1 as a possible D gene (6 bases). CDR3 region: CASRRGRGDEQYF. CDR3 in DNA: TGTGCCAGCAGAAGGGGCAGGGGCGACGAGCAGTACTTC.